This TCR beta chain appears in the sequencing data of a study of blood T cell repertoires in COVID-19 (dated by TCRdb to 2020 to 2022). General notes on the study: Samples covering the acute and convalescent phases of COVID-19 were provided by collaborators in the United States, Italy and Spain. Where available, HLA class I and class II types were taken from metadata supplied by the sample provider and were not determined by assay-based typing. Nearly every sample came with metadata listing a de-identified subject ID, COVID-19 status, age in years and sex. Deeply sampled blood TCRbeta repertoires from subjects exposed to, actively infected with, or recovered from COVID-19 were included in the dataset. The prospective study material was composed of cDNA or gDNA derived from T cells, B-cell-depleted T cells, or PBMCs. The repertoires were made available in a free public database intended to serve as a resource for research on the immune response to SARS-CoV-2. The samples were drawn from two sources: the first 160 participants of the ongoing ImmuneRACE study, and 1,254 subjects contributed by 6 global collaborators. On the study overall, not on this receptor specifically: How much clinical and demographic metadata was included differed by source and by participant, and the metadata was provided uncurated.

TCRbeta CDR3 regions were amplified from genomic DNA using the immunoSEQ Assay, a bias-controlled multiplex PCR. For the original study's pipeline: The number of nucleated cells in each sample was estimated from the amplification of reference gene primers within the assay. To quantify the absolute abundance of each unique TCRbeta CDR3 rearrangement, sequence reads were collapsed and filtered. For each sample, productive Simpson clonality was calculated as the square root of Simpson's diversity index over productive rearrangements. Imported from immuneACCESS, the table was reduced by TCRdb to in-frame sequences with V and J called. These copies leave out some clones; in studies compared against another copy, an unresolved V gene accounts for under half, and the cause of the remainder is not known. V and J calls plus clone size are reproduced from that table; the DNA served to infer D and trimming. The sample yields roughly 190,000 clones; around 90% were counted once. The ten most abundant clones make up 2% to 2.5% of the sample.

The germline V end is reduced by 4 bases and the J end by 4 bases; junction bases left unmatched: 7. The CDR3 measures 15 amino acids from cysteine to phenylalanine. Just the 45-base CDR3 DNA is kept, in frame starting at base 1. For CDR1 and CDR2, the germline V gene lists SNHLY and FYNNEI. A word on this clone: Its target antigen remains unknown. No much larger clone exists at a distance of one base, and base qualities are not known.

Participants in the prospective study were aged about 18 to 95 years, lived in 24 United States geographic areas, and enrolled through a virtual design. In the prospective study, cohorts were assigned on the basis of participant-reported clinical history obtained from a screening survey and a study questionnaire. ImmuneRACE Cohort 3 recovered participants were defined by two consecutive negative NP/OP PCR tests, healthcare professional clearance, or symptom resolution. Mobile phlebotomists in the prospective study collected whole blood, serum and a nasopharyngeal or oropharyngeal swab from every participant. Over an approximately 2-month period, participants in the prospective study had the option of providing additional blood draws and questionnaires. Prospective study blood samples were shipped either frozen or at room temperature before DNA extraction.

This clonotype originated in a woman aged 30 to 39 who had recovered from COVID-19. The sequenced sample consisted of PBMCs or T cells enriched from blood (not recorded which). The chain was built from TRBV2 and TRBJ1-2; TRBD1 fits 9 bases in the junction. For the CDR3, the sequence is CASSATGTGSYGYTF. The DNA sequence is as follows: TGTGCCAGCAGTGCCACCGGGACAGGGTCCTATGGCTACACCTTC.